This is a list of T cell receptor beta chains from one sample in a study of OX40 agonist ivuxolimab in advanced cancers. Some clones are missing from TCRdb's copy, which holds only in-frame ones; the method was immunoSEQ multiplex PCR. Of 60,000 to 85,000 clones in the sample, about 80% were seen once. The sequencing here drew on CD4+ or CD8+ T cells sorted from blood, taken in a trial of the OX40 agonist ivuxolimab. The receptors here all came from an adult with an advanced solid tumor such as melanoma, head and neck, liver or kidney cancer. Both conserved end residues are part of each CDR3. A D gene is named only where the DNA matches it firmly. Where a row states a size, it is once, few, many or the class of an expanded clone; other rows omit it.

CDR3nt: TGCGCCAGCAGCCCGCAGGGGGCGAACACCGGGGAGCTGTTTTTT
CDR3aa: CASSPQGANTGELFF
d_gene: TRBD1
v_gene: TRBV5-1
abundance: -
j_gene: TRBJ2-2

CDR3nt: TGTGCCACCACCGTAGTCCCGGGCAATCAGCCCCAGCATTTT
CDR3aa: CATTVVPGNQPQHF
d_gene: -
v_gene: TRBV28
abundance: -
j_gene: TRBJ1-5

CDR3nt: TGCGCCAGCAGCTGGACCAGGGGCGAGCAGTACTTC
CDR3aa: CASSWTRGEQYF
d_gene: -
v_gene: TRBV5-1
abundance: few
j_gene: TRBJ2-7

CDR3nt: TGCGCCAGCAGCGGATTGAATGAAAAACTGTTTTTT
CDR3aa: CASSGLNEKLFF
d_gene: -
v_gene: TRBV4-1
abundance: -
j_gene: TRBJ1-4

CDR3nt: TGTGCCAGTAGTCAACCAGGGGCCCCGAACACTGAAGCTTTCTTT
CDR3aa: CASSQPGAPNTEAFF
d_gene: -
v_gene: TRBV19
abundance: -
j_gene: TRBJ1-1

CDR3nt: TGTGCCAGCAGCGTGAGCGGGTCTAGCACAGATACGCAGTATTTT
CDR3aa: CASSVSGSSTDTQYF
d_gene: -
v_gene: TRBV9
abundance: -
j_gene: TRBJ2-3

CDR3nt: TGTGCCAGCAGCCTTGCCGTGGGGGCCCAAGAGACCCAGTACTTC
CDR3aa: CASSLAVGAQETQYF
d_gene: -
v_gene: TRBV4-2
abundance: -
j_gene: TRBJ2-5

CDR3nt: TGTGCCAGCAGCTCTTACACCGGGGAGCTGTTTTTT
CDR3aa: CASSSYTGELFF
d_gene: -
v_gene: TRBV5-4
abundance: -
j_gene: TRBJ2-2

CDR3nt: TGTGCCAGCAGTTTATCGGTCGGTGGGGATGAAAAACTGTTTTTT
CDR3aa: CASSLSVGGDEKLFF
d_gene: -
v_gene: TRBV27
abundance: -
j_gene: TRBJ1-4

CDR3nt: TGTGCTAGTGGGGGTAGCGGGAGGACCGGTGAGCAGTTCTTC
CDR3aa: CASGGSGRTGEQFF
d_gene: TRBD2
v_gene: TRBV12-5
abundance: -
j_gene: TRBJ2-1

CDR3nt: TGTGCCAGCAGCGGGAGTCGACAGGGTGAGCAGTTCTTC
CDR3aa: CASSGSRQGEQFF
d_gene: -
v_gene: TRBV2
abundance: -
j_gene: TRBJ2-1

CDR3nt: TGCGCCAGCAGCATTCCAGGGGGTTCTGAAGCTTTCTTT
CDR3aa: CASSIPGGSEAFF
d_gene: TRBD1
v_gene: TRBV5-1
abundance: -
j_gene: TRBJ1-1

CDR3nt: TGTGCCAGCAGCTTGAACAGAAATGGCTACACCTTC
CDR3aa: CASSLNRNGYTF
d_gene: -
v_gene: TRBV5-4
abundance: few
j_gene: TRBJ1-2